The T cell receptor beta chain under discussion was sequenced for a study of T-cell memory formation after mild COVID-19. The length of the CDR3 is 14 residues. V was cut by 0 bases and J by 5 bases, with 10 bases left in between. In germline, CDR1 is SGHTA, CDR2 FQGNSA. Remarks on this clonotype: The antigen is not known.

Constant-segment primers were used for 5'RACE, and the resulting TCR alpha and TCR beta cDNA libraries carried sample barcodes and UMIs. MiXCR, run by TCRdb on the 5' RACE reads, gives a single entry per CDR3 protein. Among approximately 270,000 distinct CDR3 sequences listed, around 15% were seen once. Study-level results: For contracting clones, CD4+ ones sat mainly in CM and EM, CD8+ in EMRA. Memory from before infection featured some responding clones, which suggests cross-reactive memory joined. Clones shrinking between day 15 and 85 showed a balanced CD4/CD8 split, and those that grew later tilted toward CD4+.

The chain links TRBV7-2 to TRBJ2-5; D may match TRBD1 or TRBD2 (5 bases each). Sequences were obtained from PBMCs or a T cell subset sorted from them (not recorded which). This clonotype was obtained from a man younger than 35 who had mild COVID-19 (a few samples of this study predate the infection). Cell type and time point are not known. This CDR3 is CASSLAGVVETQYF. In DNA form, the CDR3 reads TGTGCCAGCAGCTTAGCGGGGGTCGTGGAGACCCAGTACTTC.